This TCR beta chain was recorded in a study of T cells and Merkel cell carcinoma outcomes (dated by TCRdb to the early 2020s). Some background on the complete study: The tumor T-cell repertoire, together with T-cell density, was examined as a predictor of clinical outcome in patients with Merkel cell carcinoma.

The library relied on the immunoSEQ multiplex PCR assay. The table comes from immuneACCESS by way of TCRdb, which keeps in-frame sequences with V and J called. Part of the clones is missing from these tables; in studies checked, under half for an unresolved V gene and the rest for unknown reasons. This sample is represented by 5,500 to 7,000 clones; over 60% of them were singletons. Roughly an eighth of the sample comes from the top ten. The germline V and J ends show losses of 6 bases and 5 bases respectively, and no gene match explains 6 bases of the junction. The CDR3 numbers 15 residues from cysteine through phenylalanine. The sequence is cut down to CDR3 DNA, 45 bases in frame from base 1. From a lookup of the germline V gene, CDR1 and CDR2 are MDHEN and SYDVKM. Samples came from patients with Merkel cell carcinoma. What the study reported, not specific to this receptor: The combination of T-cell repertoire features and T-cell density was reported to predict clinical outcomes in patients with Merkel cell carcinoma.

Note on this clone: Its antigen is not yet known. The record has no base qualities; no much larger clone is one base away.

Material for sequencing was tumor tissue from Merkel cell carcinoma. The sequence joins TRBV28 to TRBJ2-3, with 12 bases matching TRBD2. The receptor was derived from a human donor with Merkel cell carcinoma. Some clones in this sample may be carry-over from other donors' samples. CDR3 region: CASRGLAGFGDTQYF. The DNA sequence is TGTGCCAGCAGAGGACTAGCGGGATTTGGAGATACGCAGTATTTT. With the rest looked up from the reference TRBV28 and TRBJ2-3 genes rather than sequenced, the full variable domain is DVKVTQSSRYLVKRTGEKVFLECVQDMDHENMFWYRQDPGLGLRLIYFSYDVKMKEKGDIPEGYSVSREKKERFSLILESASTNQTSMYLCASRGLAGFGDTQYFGPGTRLTVL.